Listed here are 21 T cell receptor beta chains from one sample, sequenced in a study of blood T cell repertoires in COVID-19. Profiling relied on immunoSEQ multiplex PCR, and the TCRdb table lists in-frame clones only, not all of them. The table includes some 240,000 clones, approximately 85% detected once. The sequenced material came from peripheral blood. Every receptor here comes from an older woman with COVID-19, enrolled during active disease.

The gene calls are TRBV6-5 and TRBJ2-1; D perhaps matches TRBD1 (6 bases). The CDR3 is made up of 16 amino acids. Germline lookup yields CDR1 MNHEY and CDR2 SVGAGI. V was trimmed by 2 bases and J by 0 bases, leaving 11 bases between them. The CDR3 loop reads CASSYPQDSSYNEQFF. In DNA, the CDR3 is TGTGCCAGCAGTTACCCGCAGGACAGCTCCTACAATGAGCAGTTCTTC.

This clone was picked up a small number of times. CDR3 loop: CASSFDTIQGGYTF. CDR3 in DNA: TGTGCCAGCAGCTTCGACACGATCCAAGGAGGCTACACCTTC. V and J are TRBV11-1 and TRBJ1-2; D remains unclear. Germline CDR1 SGHAT, CDR2 FQDESV (reference sequence). Trimming pared 3 bases from V and 8 bases from J, leaving 16 bases between. CDR3 length: 14 residues.

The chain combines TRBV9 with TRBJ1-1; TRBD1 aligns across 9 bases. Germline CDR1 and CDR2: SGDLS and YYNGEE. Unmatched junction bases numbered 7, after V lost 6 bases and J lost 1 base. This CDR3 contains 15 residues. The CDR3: CASTATGQGNTEAFF. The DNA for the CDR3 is TGTGCCAGCACCGCTACGGGACAGGGGAACACTGAAGCTTTCTTT. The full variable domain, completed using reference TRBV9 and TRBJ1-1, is DSGVTQTPKHLITATGQRVTLRCSPRSGDLSVYWYQQSLDQGLQFLIQYYNGEERAKGNILERFSAQQFPDLHSELNLSSLELGDSALYFCASTATGQGNTEAFFGQGTRLTVV.

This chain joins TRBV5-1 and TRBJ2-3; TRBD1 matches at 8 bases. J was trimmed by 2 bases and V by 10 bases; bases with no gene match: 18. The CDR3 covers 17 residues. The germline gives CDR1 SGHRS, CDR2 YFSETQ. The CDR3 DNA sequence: TGCGCCGAACTAGGGATCATCCAACAGGGGGACACAGATACGCAGTATTTT. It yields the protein CAELGIIQQGDTDTQYF.

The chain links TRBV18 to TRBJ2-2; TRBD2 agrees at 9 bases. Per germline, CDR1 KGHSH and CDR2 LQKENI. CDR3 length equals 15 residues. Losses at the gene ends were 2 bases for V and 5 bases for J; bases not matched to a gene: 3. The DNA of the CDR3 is TGTGCCAGCTCACCAGGGCTAGCGGGAACCGGGGAGCTGTTTTTT. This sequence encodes CASSPGLAGTGELFF.

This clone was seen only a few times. The CDR3 nucleotides are TGCGCCAGCAGCAGGACTAGCGGCAATGAGCAGTTCTTC. This codes for CASSRTSGNEQFF. The V and J genes are TRBV5-1 and TRBJ2-1; 10 bases map to TRBD2. The V gene's germline CDR1 is SGHRS and CDR2 YFSETQ. The CDR3 is 13 amino acids. The trim removed 4 bases at V and 6 bases at J, leaving 1 base unmatched.

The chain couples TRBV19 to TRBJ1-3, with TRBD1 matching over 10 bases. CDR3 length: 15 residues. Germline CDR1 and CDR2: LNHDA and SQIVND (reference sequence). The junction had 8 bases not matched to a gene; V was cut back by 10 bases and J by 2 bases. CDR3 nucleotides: TGTGCCACCCGCGGGGACAGGGGAGCTGGAAACACCATATATTTT. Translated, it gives CATRGDRGAGNTIYF.

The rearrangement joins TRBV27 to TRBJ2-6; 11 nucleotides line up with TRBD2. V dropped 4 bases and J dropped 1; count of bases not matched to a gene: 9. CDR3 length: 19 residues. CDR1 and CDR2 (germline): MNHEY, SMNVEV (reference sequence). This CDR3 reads CASSYLTSGAFSGANVLTF. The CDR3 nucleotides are TGTGCCAGCAGTTACCTGACTAGCGGGGCATTTTCTGGGGCCAACGTCCTGACTTTC. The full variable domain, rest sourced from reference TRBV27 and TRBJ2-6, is EAQVTQNPRYLITVTGKKLTVTCSQNMNHEYMSWYRQDPGLGLRQIYYSMNVEVTDKGDVPEGYKVSRKEKRNFPLILESPSPNQTSLYFCASSYLTSGAFSGANVLTFGAGSRLTVL.

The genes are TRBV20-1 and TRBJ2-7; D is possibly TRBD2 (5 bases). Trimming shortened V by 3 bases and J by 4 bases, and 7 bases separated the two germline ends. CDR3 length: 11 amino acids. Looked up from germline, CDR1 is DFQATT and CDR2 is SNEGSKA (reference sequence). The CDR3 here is CSASRGYEQYF. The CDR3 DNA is TGCAGTGCTAGTCGCGGGTACGAGCAGTACTTC.

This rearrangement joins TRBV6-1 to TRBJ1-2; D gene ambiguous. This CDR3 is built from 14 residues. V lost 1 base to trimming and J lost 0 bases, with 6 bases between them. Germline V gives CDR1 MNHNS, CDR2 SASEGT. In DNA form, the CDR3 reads TGTGCCAGCAGTGAAGGCCCTACTAACTATGGCTACACCTTC. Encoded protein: CASSEGPTNYGYTF.

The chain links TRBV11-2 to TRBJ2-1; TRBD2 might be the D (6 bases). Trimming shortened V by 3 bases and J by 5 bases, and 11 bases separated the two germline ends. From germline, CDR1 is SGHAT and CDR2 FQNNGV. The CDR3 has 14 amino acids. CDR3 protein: CASSFSGVDNEQFF. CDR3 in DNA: TGTGCCAGCAGCTTTAGCGGAGTGGACAATGAGCAGTTCTTC.

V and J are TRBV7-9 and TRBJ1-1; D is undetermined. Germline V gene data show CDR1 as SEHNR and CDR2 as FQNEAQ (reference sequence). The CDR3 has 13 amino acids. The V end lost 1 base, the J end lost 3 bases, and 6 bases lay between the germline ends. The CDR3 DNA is TGTGCCAGCAGCTTAGTGAGTTACACTGAAGCTTTCTTT. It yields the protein CASSLVSYTEAFF.

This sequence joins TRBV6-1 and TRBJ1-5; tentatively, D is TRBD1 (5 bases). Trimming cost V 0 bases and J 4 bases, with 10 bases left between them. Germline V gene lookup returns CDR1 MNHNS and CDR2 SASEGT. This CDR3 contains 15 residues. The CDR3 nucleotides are TGTGCCAGCAGTGAAGCCAAGGGGAGGAATCAGCCCCAGCATTTT. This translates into CASSEAKGRNQPQHF.

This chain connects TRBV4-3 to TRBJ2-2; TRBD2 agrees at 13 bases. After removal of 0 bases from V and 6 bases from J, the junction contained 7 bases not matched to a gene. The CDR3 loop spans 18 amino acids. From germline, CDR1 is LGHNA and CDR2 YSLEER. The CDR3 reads CASSQDIGLAGVAGELFF. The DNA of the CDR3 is TGCGCCAGCAGCCAAGATATAGGACTAGCGGGAGTTGCCGGGGAGCTGTTTTTT.

The CDR3, as DNA: TGTGCCAGCACCAAGCCAGGGGCAGATATGAACACTGAAGCTTTCTTT. This codes for CASTKPGADMNTEAFF. The gene calls are TRBV6-6 and TRBJ1-1; possibly TRBD1 for D (6 bases). Deletions cut 7 bases from V and 0 bases from J, with 18 bases between. CDR1 is MNHNY and CDR2 is SVGAGI in the germline V gene (reference sequence). This CDR3 contains 16 residues.

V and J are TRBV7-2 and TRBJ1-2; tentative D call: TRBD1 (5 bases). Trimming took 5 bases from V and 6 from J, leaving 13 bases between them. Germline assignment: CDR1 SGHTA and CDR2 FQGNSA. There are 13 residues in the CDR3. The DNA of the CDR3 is TGTGCCAGCAGCCCGACAGACCAGCATGGCTACACCTTC. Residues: CASSPTDQHGYTF.

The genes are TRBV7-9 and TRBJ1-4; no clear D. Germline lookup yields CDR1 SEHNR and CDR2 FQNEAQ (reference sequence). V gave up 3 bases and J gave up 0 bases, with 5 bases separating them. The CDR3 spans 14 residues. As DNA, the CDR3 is TGTGCCAGCAGCTTCAGTCCAACTAATGAAAAACTGTTTTTT. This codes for CASSFSPTNEKLFF.

CDR3 coding DNA: TGTGCCAGCAGCGTAGGCGTAGCGGGGAACACAGATACGCAGTATTTT. Translating it yields CASSVGVAGNTDTQYF. This chain joins TRBV9 and TRBJ2-3; 8 nucleotides match TRBD2. This CDR3 is built from 16 residues. Germline V gives CDR1 SGDLS, CDR2 YYNGEE. J gave up 2 bases and V 0 bases, and 5 bases lay outside the gene matches.

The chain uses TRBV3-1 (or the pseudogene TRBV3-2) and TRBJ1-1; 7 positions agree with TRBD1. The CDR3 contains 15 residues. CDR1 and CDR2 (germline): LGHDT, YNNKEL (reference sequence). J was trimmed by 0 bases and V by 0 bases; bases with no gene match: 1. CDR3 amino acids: CASSQDRGLNTEAFF. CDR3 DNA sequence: TGTGCCAGCAGCCAAGATAGGGGGCTGAACACTGAAGCTTTCTTT.

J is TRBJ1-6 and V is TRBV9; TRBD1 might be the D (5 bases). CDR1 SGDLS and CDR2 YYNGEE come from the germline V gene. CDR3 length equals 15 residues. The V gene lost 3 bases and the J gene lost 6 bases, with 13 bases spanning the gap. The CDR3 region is CASSATGRANSPLHF. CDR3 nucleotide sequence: TGTGCCAGCAGCGCCACGGGCAGGGCTAATTCACCCCTCCACTTT.

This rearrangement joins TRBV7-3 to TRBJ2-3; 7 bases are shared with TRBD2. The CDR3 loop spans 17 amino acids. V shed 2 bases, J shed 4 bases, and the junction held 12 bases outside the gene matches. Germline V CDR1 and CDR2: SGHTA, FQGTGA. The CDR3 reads CASSLGLRGTGSDTQYF. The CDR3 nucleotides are TGTGCCAGCAGCTTAGGTCTGCGGGGGACGGGCTCAGATACGCAGTATTTT.